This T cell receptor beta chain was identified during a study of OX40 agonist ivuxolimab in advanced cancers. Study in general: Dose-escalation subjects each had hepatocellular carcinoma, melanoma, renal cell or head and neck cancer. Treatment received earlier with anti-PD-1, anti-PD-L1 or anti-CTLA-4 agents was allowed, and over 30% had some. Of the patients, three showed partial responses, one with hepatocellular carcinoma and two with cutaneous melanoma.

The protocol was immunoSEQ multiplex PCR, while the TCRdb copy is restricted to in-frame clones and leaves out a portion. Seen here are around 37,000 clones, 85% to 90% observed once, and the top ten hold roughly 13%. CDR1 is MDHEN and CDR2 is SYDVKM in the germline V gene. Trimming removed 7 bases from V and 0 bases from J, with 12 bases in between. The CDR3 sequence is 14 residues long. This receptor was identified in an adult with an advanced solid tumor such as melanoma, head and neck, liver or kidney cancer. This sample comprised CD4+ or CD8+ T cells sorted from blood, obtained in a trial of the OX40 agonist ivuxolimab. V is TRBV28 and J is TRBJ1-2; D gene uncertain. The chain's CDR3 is CASNPFSPNYGYTF. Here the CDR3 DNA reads TGTGCCAGCAATCCGTTTTCCCCTAACTATGGCTACACCTTC.